Presented here are 19 T cell receptor beta chains from one specimen sequenced in a study of molecular identifiers for immune sequencing clone quantification. One entry per CDR3 protein results from TCRdb running MiXCR on the PCR reads. The sample comprises over 85,000 distinct CDR3 sequences, around 20% of which are singletons, and 1% to 1.2% rests with the top ten. Sequenced material: naive CD8+ T cells from blood, with Jurkat cell RNA spiked in. Subset denoted: FACS-sorted CD8+CD4-CCR7+CD45RA+ naive T cells. The receptors here all came from a human donor in good health. Some libraries in this study had Jurkat cell RNA spiked in.

In the case of this clonotype: This may stem from a read error, because a much larger clone lies one nucleotide away. The chain employs TRBV7-9 and TRBJ1-1; 8 bases align to TRBD1. With 5 bases clipped from V and 6 bases from J, the junction kept 11 bases outside the gene matches. This CDR3 region has 15 residues. Germline V gene lookup returns CDR1 SEHNR and CDR2 FQNEAQ (reference sequence). The CDR3 DNA reads as TGTGCCAGCAGCCAAGTGGGGACAGGAGTACCTGAAGCTTTCTTT. It encodes CASSQVGTGVPEAFF.

Details on this clonotype: The junction and the germline gene differ at one end; a read error may be behind it. This chain uses TRBV7-9 with TRBJ1-1; D gene uncertain. This CDR3 region has 14 residues. Germline V gene lookup returns CDR1 SEHNR and CDR2 FQNEAQ (reference sequence). CDR3 sequence (DNA): TGTGCCAGCGGCTTAGGATCTTCGAACACTGAAGCTTTCTTT. Translated, it gives CASGLGSSNTEAFF.

This clonotype has ten or more counts. One junction end disagrees with the germline gene, perhaps due to a read error. The chain uses TRBV4-1 and TRBJ2-5; 11 nucleotides agree with TRBD2. This CDR3 has 14 residues. Germline V gene lookup returns CDR1 MGHRA and CDR2 YSYEKL. CDR3 amino acids: CASSQESTSGGQDF. The CDR3 DNA is TGCGCCAGCAGCCAAGAGTCCACTAGCGGGGGTCAGGACTTC.

This clonotype was observed many times. The chain carries TRBV5-6 and TRBJ2-7; TRBD2 is a possible D gene (6 bases). The germline V and J ends were trimmed by 6 bases and 7 bases, with 14 bases remaining between them. The germline CDR1 and CDR2 sequences are SGHDT and YYEEEE. This CDR3 has 12 amino acids. The CDR3 reads CASTRGSGEQYF. CDR3 coding DNA: TGTGCCAGCACTCGCGGCAGCGGGGAGCAGTACTTC.

This clonotype has just a few counts. The CDR3 protein is CASSVEGGPGFNEQFF. In nucleotides, the CDR3 is TGTGCCAGCAGCGTAGAGGGGGGGCCTGGTTTCAATGAGCAGTTCTTC. The chain joins TRBV9 to TRBJ2-1, with D possibly being TRBD2 (7 bases). The CDR3 is made up of 16 amino acids. Germline loops: CDR1 SGDLS, CDR2 YYNGEE. Deletions cut 0 bases from V and 6 bases from J, with 16 bases between.

With respect to this clonotype: With a much larger clone just one base away, this may be a read error. The V gene is TRBV4-2, the J gene TRBJ2-7; D might be TRBD2 (6 bases). The CDR3 extends over 16 amino acids. Germline V gene lookup returns CDR1 LGHNA and CDR2 YNFKEQ. V lost 0 bases to trimming and J lost 3 bases, with 15 bases between them. The CDR3 DNA follows: TGTGCCAGCAGCCAAGAGGACTACCCGAGCTTCTACGAGCAGTACTTC. Residues: CASSQEDYPSFYEQYF.

Only one count was recorded for this clonotype. Being one base from a much bigger clone, this may be a read error. V is TRBV7-9 and J is TRBJ1-2; D gene unclear. The germline CDR1 and CDR2 sequences are SEHNR and FQNEAQ (reference sequence). V lost 5 bases and J lost 7, with 14 bases in between. There are 13 residues in the CDR3. The CDR3 nucleotides are TGTGCCAGCAGCCGTGCACAGAAATCTGGCTACACCTTC. Amino acids: CASSRAQKSGYTF.

This clonotype appeared many times. The chain is built from TRBV7-8 and TRBJ1-2; the D gene is possibly TRBD1 (5 bases). Trimming stripped 1 base from V and 4 bases from J, with 13 bases between. CDR3 length equals 15 residues. Germline CDR1 and CDR2: SGHVS and FQNEAQ. The CDR3 DNA is TGTGCCAGCAGCTTAGATCGGACAACCAGCTATGGCTACACCTTC. Its translation is CASSLDRTTSYGYTF.

This clonotype was recorded a few times. A much larger clone lies one base from this, so it may be a read error. This chain joins TRBV29-1 and TRBJ1-1; 7 bases match TRBD1. Germline assignment: CDR1 SQVTM and CDR2 ANQGSEA. This CDR3 has 12 residues. The CDR3 DNA reads TGCAGCGCCGACAGGGAGAACACTGGAGCTTTCTTT. Residues: CSADRENTGAFF.

This clonotype was recorded many times. The rearrangement joins TRBV7-6 to TRBJ1-1; D is ambiguous. The V and J ends lost 1 base and 1 base respectively, with 4 bases between them. CDR3 length equals 13 residues. Germline V gives CDR1 SGHVS, CDR2 FNYEAQ. The CDR3, as DNA: TGTGCCAGCAGCTTAGGGGAGAACACTGAAGCTTTCTTT. As protein: CASSLGENTEAFF.

This clonotype was seen repeatedly, ten times or more. V gene TRBV4-2 combines with J gene TRBJ2-7; 11 positions match TRBD2. V gave up 3 bases and J gave up 5 bases; unmatched junction bases: 3. Germline V CDR1 and CDR2: LGHNA, YNFKEQ. The CDR3 runs to 14 residues. The CDR3 sequence is CASSHTSGSDEQYF. The DNA of the CDR3 is TGTGCCAGCAGCCATACTAGCGGGAGCGACGAGCAGTACTTC.

The gene calls are TRBV27 and TRBJ2-2; D gene unclear. This CDR3 is 16 amino acids long. V was trimmed by 1 base and J by 5 bases, leaving 14 bases between them. Germline V gene lookup returns CDR1 MNHEY and CDR2 SMNVEV (reference sequence). The CDR3 nucleotides are TGTGCCAGCAGTTTATTACGGAAGCGAGGTACCGGGGAGCTGTTTTTT. This translates into CASSLLRKRGTGELFF.

This sequence joins TRBV6-2 or TRBV6-3 and TRBJ2-2, with D possibly TRBD1 on 5 matching bases. Trimming left V 7 bases short and J 8 bases short, with 23 bases between. The length of the CDR3 is 16 residues. Germline CDR1 is MNHEY and CDR2 is SVGEGT. CDR3 sequence reads: CASTPRQGLPSGELFF. CDR3 in DNA: TGTGCCAGCACGCCCCGTCAGGGTTTGCCATCTGGGGAGCTGTTTTTT.

Many counts were recorded for this clonotype. At one end, the junction sequence differs from germline, possibly due to a read error. The chain couples TRBV6-1 to TRBJ2-7; no definite D call. The CDR3 covers 13 residues. Germline CDR1 reads MNHNS; CDR2 reads SASEGT. The CDR3 loop reads CASSDIGSSEQYF. In DNA, the CDR3 is TGTGCCAGCAGTGATATAGGGTCCTCCGAGCAGTACTTC.

Comments on this clonotype: A much larger clonotype is one base distant, so this may be a read error. Lacking the conserved final phenylalanine or tryptophan, this CDR3 likely reflects a read error. This chain uses TRBV3-1 with TRBJ2-7; no clear D. The germline V and J ends were trimmed by 4 bases and 5 bases, with 12 bases remaining between them. Germline CDR1 and CDR2: LGHDT and YNNKEL (reference sequence). This CDR3 contains 13 residues. The CDR3 coding sequence is TGTGCCAGCAGCCCCGGATACATGGACGAGCAGTACTCC. Translating it yields CASSPGYMDEQYS.

This clonotype was counted once. A much larger clonotype is one base distant, so this may be a read error. The rearrangement joins TRBV6-5 to TRBJ2-5, with D perhaps matching TRBD2 (6 bases). Trimming removed 5 bases at V and 0 bases at J, with 13 bases between. Germline V CDR1 and CDR2: MNHEY, SVGAGI. The length of the CDR3 is 15 residues. The CDR3 region is CASSHGRAYQETQYF. For the CDR3, the DNA is TGTGCCAGCAGTCACGGGAGAGCGTACCAAGAGACCCAGTACTTC.

This clonotype was detected a few times. As DNA, the CDR3 is TGTGCCAGCAGCGTTGGGGGATCTAGTTCAGATACGCAGTATTTT. Protein: CASSVGGSSSDTQYF. V and J are TRBV9 and TRBJ2-3; D may be TRBD1 or TRBD2 (5 bases each). Germline lookup yields CDR1 SGDLS and CDR2 YYNGEE. Between the trimmed V and J ends, which lost 2 bases and 4 bases, there was a span of 14 bases. This CDR3 is built from 15 residues.

This clonotype was seen more than once but under ten times. With a much larger clone just one base away, this may be a read error. The gene calls are TRBV5-1 and TRBJ2-7; D is undetermined. V was cut by 7 bases and J by 5 bases, with 13 bases left in between. The CDR3 runs to 12 residues. Germline V gene lookup returns CDR1 SGHRS and CDR2 YFSETQ. The CDR3 region is CASGLVLDEQYF. The CDR3 region has the DNA TGCGCCAGCGGCCTAGTTTTGGACGAGCAGTACTTC.

This clonotype has only a few counts. The chain couples TRBV19 to TRBJ2-1; unclear D gene. V lost 5 bases to trimming and J lost 4 bases, with 9 bases between them. The CDR3 covers 13 residues. The germline CDR1 and CDR2 sequences are LNHDA and SQIVND (reference sequence). The CDR3 DNA sequence: TGTGCCAGTAGTGCGGACGGTTACAATGAGCAGTTCTTC. Translation: CASSADGYNEQFF.